Below are 5 T cell receptor beta chains sequenced from a single sample in a study of post-analysis software for immune sequencing data. Included in the TCR beta cDNA libraries were unique molecular identifiers. TCRdb recomputed calls from the PCR reads with MiXCR, one row per CDR3 protein. This sample yields about 160,000 distinct CDR3 sequences, of which about 34% are seen a single time; over 25% belongs to the top ten. Material: blood, obtained after autologous hematopoietic stem cell transplantation. The receptors shown here come from a girl aged 10 to 17 with multiple sclerosis.

The sample holds a few counts of this clonotype. The rearrangement links TRBV5-1 to TRBJ1-2, with 8 bases fitting TRBD1. Germline assignment: CDR1 SGHRS and CDR2 YFSETQ. The CDR3 extends over 15 amino acids. The J segment lost 4 bases and the V segment lost 3 bases, leaving 8 bases of the junction unmatched. CDR3: CASSYGTGGLYGYTF. The CDR3 region has the DNA TGCGCCAGCAGCTACGGGACAGGAGGACTCTATGGCTACACCTTC.

This clonotype has more than one count but fewer than ten. The V and J genes are TRBV12-3 or TRBV12-4 and TRBJ2-7; 7 bases agree with TRBD1. Trimming removed 6 bases from V and 4 bases from J; junction bases left unmatched: 12. The CDR3 covers 15 residues. The CDR3 bases are TGTGCCAGCAGGGGGACAGCCCATCCCCGGTACGAGCAGTACTTC. Translating it yields CASRGTAHPRYEQYF.

This clonotype appeared once. A read error may explain this, as a much larger clone is one base away. This CDR3 is CAIGGGYEQFF. The CDR3 nucleotides read TGTGCCATCGGGGGGGGTTACGAGCAGTTCTTC. This chain connects TRBV10-3 to TRBJ2-1, with 7 nucleotides matching TRBD2. This CDR3 is 11 amino acids long. V gave up 8 bases and J gave up 10 bases; unmatched junction bases: 5. The germline V gene has CDR1 ENHRY and CDR2 SYGVKD.

This clonotype turned up a few times. V is TRBV5-4 and J is TRBJ2-1; D ambiguous. Trimming pared 2 bases from V and 5 bases from J, leaving 8 bases between. CDR3 length: 13 amino acids. The V gene's germline CDR1 is SGHNT and CDR2 YYREEE (reference sequence). CDR3 in amino acids: CASSFMPDNEQFF. CDR3 bases: TGTGCCAGCAGCTTCATGCCCGACAATGAGCAGTTCTTC. The full variable domain, its missing parts supplied by reference TRBV5-4 and TRBJ2-1, is ETGVTQSPTHLIKTRGQQVTLRCSSQSGHNTVSWYQQALGQGPQFIFQYYREEENGRGNFPPRFSGLQFPNYSSELNVNALELDDSALYLCASSFMPDNEQFFGPGTRLTVL.

This clonotype was recorded many times. The chain has TRBV7-9 and TRBJ2-5; 8 nucleotides align to TRBD1. This CDR3 contains 15 residues. The germline CDR1 and CDR2 sequences are SEHNR and FQNEAQ (reference sequence). V dropped 2 bases and J dropped 6; count of bases not matched to a gene: 8. CDR3 in amino acids: CASSLRQGSGKTQYF. The CDR3 region has the DNA TGTGCCAGCAGCTTAAGACAGGGGAGTGGAAAGACCCAGTACTTC.